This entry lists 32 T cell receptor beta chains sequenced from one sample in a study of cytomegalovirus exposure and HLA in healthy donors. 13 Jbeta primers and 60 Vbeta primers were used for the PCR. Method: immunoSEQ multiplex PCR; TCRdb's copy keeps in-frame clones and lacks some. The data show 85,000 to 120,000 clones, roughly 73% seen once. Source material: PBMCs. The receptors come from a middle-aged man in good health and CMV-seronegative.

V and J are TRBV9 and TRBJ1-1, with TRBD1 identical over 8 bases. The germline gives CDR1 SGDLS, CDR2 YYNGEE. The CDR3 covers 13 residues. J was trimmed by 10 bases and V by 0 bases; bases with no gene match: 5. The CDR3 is CASSVGAGTGAFF. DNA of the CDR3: TGTGCCAGCAGCGTAGGTGCTGGGACAGGAGCTTTCTTT.

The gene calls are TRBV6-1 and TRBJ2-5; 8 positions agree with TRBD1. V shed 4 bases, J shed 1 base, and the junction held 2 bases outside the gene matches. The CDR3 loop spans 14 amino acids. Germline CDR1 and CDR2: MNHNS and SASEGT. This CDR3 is CASSAQGAQETQYF. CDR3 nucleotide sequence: TGTGCCAGCAGTGCCCAGGGGGCCCAAGAGACCCAGTACTTC.

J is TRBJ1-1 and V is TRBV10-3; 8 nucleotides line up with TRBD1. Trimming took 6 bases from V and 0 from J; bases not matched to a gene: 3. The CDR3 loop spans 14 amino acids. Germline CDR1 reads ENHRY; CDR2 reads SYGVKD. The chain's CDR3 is CAIRGQALNTEAFF. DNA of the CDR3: TGTGCCATCAGGGGACAGGCCCTGAACACTGAAGCTTTCTTT.

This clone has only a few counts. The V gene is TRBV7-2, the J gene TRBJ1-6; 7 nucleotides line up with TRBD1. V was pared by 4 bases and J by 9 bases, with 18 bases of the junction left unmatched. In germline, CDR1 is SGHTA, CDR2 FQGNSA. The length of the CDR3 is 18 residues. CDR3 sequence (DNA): TGTGCCAGCAGCTCATCCACCCCCGCCTCGACAGGGACTTCACCCCTCCACTTT. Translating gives CASSSSTPASTGTSPLHF.

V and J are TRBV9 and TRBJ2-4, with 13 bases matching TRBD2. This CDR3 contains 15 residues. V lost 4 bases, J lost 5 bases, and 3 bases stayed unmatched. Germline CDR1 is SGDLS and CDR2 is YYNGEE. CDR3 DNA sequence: TGTGCCAGCAGCCCGACTAGCGGGGGGCAAAACATTCAGTACTTC. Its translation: CASSPTSGGQNIQYF.

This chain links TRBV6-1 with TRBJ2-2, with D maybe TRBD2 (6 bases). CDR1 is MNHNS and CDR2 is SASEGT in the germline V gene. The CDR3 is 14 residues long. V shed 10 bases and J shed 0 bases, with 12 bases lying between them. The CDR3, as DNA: TGTGCCACCCAAGGACTATCGAACACCGGGGAGCTGTTTTTT. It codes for CATQGLSNTGELFF.

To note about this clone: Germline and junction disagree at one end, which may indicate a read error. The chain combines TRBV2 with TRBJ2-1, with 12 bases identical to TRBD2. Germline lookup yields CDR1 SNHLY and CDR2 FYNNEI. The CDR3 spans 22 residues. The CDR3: CASSEPQSRTSGDSSSYNAQFF. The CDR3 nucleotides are TGTGCCAGCAGTGAACCTCAGTCCCGGACTAGCGGGGACAGCAGCTCCTACAATGCGCAGTTCTTC.

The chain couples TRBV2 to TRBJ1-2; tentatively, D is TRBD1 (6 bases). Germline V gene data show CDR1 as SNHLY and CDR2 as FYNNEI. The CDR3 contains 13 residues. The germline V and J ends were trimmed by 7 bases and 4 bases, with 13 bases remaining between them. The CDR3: CASTLGQSYGYTF. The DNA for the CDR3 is TGTGCCAGCACCCTAGGACAGTCCTATGGCTACACCTTC.

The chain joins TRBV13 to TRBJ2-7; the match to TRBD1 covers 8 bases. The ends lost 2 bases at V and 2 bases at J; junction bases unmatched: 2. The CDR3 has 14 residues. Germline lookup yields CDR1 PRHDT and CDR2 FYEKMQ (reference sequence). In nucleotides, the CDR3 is TGTGCCAGCAGCTTACGGGACAGGACCTACGAGCAGTACTTC. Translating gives CASSLRDRTYEQYF.

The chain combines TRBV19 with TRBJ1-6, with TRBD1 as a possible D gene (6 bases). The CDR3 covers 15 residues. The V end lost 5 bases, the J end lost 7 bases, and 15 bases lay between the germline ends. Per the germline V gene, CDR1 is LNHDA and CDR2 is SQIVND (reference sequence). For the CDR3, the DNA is TGTGCCAGTAGTGCATCCGGGACACTAAATTCACCCCTCCACTTT. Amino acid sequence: CASSASGTLNSPLHF.

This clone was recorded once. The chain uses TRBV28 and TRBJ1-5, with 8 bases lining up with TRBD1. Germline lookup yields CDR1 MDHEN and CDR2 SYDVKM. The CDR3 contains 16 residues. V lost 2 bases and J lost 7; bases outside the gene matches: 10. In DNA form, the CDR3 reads TGTGCCAGCAGTTTAGGTCTCCAGGGGGCTAGGCAGCCCCAGCATTTT. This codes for CASSLGLQGARQPQHF.

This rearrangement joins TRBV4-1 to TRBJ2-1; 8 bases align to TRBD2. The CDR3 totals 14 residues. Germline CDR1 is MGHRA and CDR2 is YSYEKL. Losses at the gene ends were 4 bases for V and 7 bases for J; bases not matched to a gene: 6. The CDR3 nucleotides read TGCGCCAGCAGCCGACGGGGGGGCGAGAATGAGCAGTTCTTC. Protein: CASSRRGGENEQFF.

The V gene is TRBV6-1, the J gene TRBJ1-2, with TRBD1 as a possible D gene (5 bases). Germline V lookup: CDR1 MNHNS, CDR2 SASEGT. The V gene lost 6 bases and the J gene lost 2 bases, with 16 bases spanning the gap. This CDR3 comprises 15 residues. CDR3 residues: CASRRGGPSNYGYTF. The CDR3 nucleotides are TGTGCCAGCAGAAGGGGAGGGCCGTCCAACTATGGCTACACCTTC.

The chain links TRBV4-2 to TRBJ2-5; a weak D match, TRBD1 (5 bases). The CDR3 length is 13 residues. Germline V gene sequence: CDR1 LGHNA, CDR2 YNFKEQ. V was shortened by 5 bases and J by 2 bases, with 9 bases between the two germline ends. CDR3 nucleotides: TGTGCCAGCAGCGGGGCCATACAAGAGACCCAGTACTTC. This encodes CASSGAIQETQYF.

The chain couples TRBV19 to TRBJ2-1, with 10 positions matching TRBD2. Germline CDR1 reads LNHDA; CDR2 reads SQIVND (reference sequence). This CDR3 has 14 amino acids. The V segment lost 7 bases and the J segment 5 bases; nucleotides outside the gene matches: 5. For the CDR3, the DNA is TGTGCCAGTATTGACAGCGGGGGGGACAATGAGCAGTTCTTC. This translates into CASIDSGGDNEQFF.

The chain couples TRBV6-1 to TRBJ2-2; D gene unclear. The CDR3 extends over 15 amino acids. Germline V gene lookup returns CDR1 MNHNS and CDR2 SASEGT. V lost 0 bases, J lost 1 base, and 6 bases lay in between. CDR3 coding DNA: TGTGCCAGCAGTGAAGCAGCAGGGAACACCGGGGAGCTGTTTTTT. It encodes CASSEAAGNTGELFF.

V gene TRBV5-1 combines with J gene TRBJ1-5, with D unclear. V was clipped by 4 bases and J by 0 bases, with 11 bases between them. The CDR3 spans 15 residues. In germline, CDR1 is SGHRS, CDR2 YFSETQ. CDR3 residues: CASSLDGASNQPQHF. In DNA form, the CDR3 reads TGCGCCAGCAGCCTGGACGGTGCTAGCAATCAGCCCCAGCATTTT.

The CDR3 DNA sequence: TGTGCCAGCAGCCAAGATTGGCGGAACGTGGAGACCCAGTACTTC. It codes for CASSQDWRNVETQYF. The J gene is TRBJ2-5, the V gene TRBV4-2; D is unresolved. The CDR3 extends over 15 amino acids. The germline V gene has CDR1 LGHNA and CDR2 YNFKEQ. The V end was cut by 0 bases, the J end by 5 bases, with 13 bases between.

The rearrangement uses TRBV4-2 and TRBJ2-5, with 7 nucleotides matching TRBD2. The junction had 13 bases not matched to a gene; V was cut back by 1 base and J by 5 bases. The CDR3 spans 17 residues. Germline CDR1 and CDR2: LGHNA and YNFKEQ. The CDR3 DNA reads TGTGCCAGCAGCCAAGTTTCCGGGACTAACCCTCAGGAGACCCAGTACTTC. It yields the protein CASSQVSGTNPQETQYF.

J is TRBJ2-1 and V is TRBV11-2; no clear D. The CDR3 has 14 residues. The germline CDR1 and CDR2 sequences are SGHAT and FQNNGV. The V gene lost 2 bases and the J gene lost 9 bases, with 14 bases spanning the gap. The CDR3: CASSLNLQTGEQFF. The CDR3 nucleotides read TGTGCCAGCAGCTTAAACCTTCAAACGGGTGAGCAGTTCTTC. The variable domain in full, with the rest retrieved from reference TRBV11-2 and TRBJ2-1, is EAGVAQSPRYKIIEKRQSVAFWCNPISGHATLYWYQQILGQGPKLLIQFQNNGVVDDSQLPKDRFSAERLKGVDSTLKIQPAKLEDSAVYLCASSLNLQTGEQFFGPGTRLTVL.

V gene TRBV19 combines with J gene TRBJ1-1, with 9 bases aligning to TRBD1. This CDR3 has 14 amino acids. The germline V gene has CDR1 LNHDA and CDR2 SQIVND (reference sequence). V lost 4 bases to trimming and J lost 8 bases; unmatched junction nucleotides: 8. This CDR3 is CASSTGQGIGEAFF. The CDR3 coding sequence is TGTGCCAGTAGTACAGGACAGGGGATTGGCGAAGCTTTCTTT.

The CDR3 region has the DNA TGTGCCAGTAGTATGAGTAGCGGGGGGGCCGTTCCGTATTTT. Residues: CASSMSSGGAVPYF. V usage is TRBV19 and J usage is TRBJ2-3; 11 nucleotides match TRBD2. The CDR3 totals 14 residues. Germline trimming cut 3 bases from V and 14 bases from J; bases unmatched to any gene: 10. From germline, CDR1 is LNHDA and CDR2 SQIVND (reference sequence).

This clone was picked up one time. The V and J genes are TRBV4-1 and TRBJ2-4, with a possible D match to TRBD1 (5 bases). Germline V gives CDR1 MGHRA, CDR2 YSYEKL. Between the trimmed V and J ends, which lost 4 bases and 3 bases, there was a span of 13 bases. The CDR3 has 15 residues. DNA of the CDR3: TGCGCCAGCAGCCCGGCAGGGTCAGGCAAAAACATTCAGTACTTC. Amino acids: CASSPAGSGKNIQYF.

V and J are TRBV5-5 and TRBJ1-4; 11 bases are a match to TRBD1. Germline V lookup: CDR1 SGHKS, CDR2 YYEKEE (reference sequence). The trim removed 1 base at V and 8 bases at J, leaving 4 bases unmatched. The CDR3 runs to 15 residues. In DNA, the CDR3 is TGTGCCAGCAGCTTGTGGGACAGGGGGGGAGAAAAACTGTTTTTT. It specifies CASSLWDRGGEKLFF. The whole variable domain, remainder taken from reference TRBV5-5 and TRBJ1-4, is DAGVTQSPTHLIKTRGQQVTLRCSPISGHKSVSWYQQVLGQGPQFIFQYYEKEERGRGNFPDRFSARQFPNYSSELNVNALLLGDSALYLCASSLWDRGGEKLFFGSGTQLSVL.

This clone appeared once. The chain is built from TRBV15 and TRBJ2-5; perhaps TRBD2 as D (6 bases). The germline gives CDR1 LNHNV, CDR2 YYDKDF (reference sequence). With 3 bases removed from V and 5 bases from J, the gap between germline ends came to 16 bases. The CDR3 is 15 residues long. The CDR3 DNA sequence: TGTGCCACCAGCAGTGGGCCACTCCGGGGGGAGACCCAGTACTTC. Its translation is CATSSGPLRGETQYF.

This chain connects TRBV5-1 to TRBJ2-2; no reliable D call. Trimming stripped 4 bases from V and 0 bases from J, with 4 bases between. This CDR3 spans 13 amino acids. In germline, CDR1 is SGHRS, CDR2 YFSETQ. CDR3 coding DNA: TGCGCCAGCAGCCCAGCGAACACCGGGGAGCTGTTTTTT. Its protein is CASSPANTGELFF.

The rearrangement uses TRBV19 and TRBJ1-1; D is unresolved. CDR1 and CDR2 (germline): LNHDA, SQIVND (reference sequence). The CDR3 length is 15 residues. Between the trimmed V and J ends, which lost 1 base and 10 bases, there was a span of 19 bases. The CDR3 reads CASSIAFAQGSRAFF. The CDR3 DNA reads TGTGCCAGTAGTATAGCGTTCGCTCAAGGGAGTCGAGCTTTCTTT.

As DNA, the CDR3 is TGTGCCAGCAGCCAGACAGGGGACGGCGAGCAGTACTTC. It yields the protein CASSQTGDGEQYF. The J gene is TRBJ2-7, the V gene TRBV7-6; 8 bases agree with TRBD1. Germline V gives CDR1 SGHVS, CDR2 FNYEAQ. There are 13 residues in the CDR3. With V trimmed by 5 bases and J by 6 bases, 6 bases remained unmatched.

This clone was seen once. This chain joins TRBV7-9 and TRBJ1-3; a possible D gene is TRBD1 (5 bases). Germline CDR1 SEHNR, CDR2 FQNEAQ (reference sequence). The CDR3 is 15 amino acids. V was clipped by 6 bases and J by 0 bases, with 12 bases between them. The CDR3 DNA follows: TGTGCCAGCAGGGCAGGGCCTCCCTCTGGAAACACCATATATTTT. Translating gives CASRAGPPSGNTIYF.

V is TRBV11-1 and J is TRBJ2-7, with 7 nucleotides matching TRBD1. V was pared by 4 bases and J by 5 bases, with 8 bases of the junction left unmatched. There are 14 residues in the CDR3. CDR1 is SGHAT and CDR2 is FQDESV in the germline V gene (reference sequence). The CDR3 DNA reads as TGTGCCAGCAGCTACTTAGAAGGGGGCCACGAGCAGTACTTC. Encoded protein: CASSYLEGGHEQYF.

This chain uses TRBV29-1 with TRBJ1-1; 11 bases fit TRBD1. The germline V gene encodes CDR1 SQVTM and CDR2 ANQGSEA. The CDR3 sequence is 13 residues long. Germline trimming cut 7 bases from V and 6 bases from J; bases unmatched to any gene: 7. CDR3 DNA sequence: TGCAGCGCAGGGACAGGGGGTTTTTCTGAAGCTTTCTTT. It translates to CSAGTGGFSEAFF.

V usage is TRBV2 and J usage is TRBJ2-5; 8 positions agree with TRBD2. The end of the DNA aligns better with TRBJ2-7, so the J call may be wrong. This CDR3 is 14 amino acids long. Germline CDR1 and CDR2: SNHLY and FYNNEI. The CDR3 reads CASPGREDSYEQYF. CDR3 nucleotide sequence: TGTGCCAGCCCCGGGAGGGAAGATTCCTACGAGCAGTACTTC.